Below, 23 T cell receptor beta chains from the same sample are listed, as sequenced in a study of T-cell memory formation after mild COVID-19. TCRdb reprocessed the 5' RACE reads via MiXCR and lists one record per CDR3 protein. Here the sample spans about 400,000 distinct CDR3 sequences, 24% being singletons. The sequenced sample consisted of PBMCs or a T cell subset sorted from them (not recorded which). These receptors all come from an adult woman who had mild COVID-19 (a few samples of this study predate the infection). Cell type and time point are not known.

The chain has TRBV10-3 and TRBJ2-3; D may be TRBD2 (7 bases). In germline, CDR1 is ENHRY, CDR2 SYGVKD. CDR3 length: 13 residues. Trimming removed 6 bases from V and 5 bases from J, with 12 bases in between. For the CDR3, the DNA is TGTGCCATCAGGGGGGGGGCCGAAGATACGCAGTATTTT. It translates to CAIRGGAEDTQYF.

The chain uses TRBV28 and TRBJ1-2; tentatively, D is TRBD1 (5 bases). The CDR3 totals 14 residues. The germline V gene encodes CDR1 MDHEN and CDR2 SYDVKM. V lost 7 bases and J lost 4, with 16 bases in between. This CDR3 is CASTAQPGLYGYTF. The CDR3 DNA follows: TGTGCCAGCACGGCCCAACCAGGGCTCTATGGCTACACCTTC.

The rearrangement joins TRBV28 to TRBJ2-7; 7 bases map to TRBD2. This CDR3 is built from 12 residues. The germline V gene encodes CDR1 MDHEN and CDR2 SYDVKM. V was clipped by 6 bases and J by 7 bases; unmatched bases: 6. CDR3: CASRVHGGEQYF. For the CDR3, the DNA is TGTGCCAGCAGGGTACACGGGGGGGAGCAGTACTTC.

This clonotype came up a few times. The rearrangement uses TRBV20-1 and TRBJ2-7, with D possibly called TRBD1 or TRBD2 (5 bases each). This CDR3 has 12 amino acids. Germline CDR1 DFQATT, CDR2 SNEGSKA (reference sequence). V lost 3 bases, J lost 6 bases, and 12 bases lay in between. Here the CDR3 DNA reads TGCAGTGCTAGGGGACCGGGCGTCGAGCAGTACTTC. Translated, it gives CSARGPGVEQYF.

This clonotype has more than one count but fewer than ten. CDR3 residues: CASSETGKNTEAFF. The DNA for the CDR3 is TGTGCCAGCAGTGAAACAGGGAAGAACACTGAAGCTTTCTTT. The rearrangement uses TRBV6-1 and TRBJ1-1; tentative D call: TRBD1 (6 bases). The V gene lost 2 bases and the J gene lost 1 base, with 8 bases spanning the gap. The V gene's germline CDR1 is MNHNS and CDR2 SASEGT. The CDR3 totals 14 residues.

In this sample, this clonotype turned up a few times. The chain couples TRBV12-3 or TRBV12-4 to TRBJ1-1, with 10 bases fitting TRBD1. V dropped 5 bases and J dropped 3; count of bases not matched to a gene: 6. The CDR3 consists of 15 residues. The CDR3 loop reads CASSPGTGEYTEAFF. In DNA form, the CDR3 reads TGTGCCAGCAGTCCCGGGACAGGGGAGTACACTGAAGCTTTCTTT.

This clonotype has only a few counts. The V gene is TRBV7-2, the J gene TRBJ1-4; TRBD1 matches 12 bases. Trimming removed 5 bases from V and 8 bases from J; junction bases left unmatched: 6. The CDR3 runs 15 residues. Germline-derived CDR1 and CDR2 are SGHTA and FQGNSA. CDR3 nucleotide sequence: TGTGCCAGCAGCCTGAGGGACAGGGGGCACGAAAAACTGTTTTTT. Amino acids: CASSLRDRGHEKLFF.

This sequence joins TRBV20-1 and TRBJ1-1; D uncertain. Trimming shortened V by 3 bases and J by 0 bases, and 14 bases separated the two germline ends. Per the germline V gene, CDR1 is DFQATT and CDR2 is SNEGSKA (reference sequence). This CDR3 is built from 15 residues. The DNA for the CDR3 is TGCAGTGCTAGTAGGTTTGGCGCCATGAACACTGAAGCTTTCTTT. Translation: CSASRFGAMNTEAFF.

This rearrangement joins TRBV6-4 to TRBJ1-3, with D hard to call. Deletions cut 8 bases from V and 0 bases from J, with 5 bases between. Germline V gene data show CDR1 as MRHNA and CDR2 as SNTAGT. The CDR3 totals 12 residues. CDR3 bases: TGTGCCAGCGGGCTCTCTGGAAACACCATATATTTT. Translated, it gives CASGLSGNTIYF.

This clonotype has just a few counts. The gene calls are TRBV5-1 and TRBJ2-1; 7 positions match TRBD1. J was trimmed by 5 bases and V by 0 bases; bases with no gene match: 11. The CDR3 totals 17 residues. CDR1 SGHRS and CDR2 YFSETQ come from the germline V gene. Written as DNA, the CDR3 is TGCGCCAGCAGCTTGGTAGGTTTGGGGACAGTCAACAATGAGCAGTTCTTC. Translation gives CASSLVGLGTVNNEQFF. Looking up the rest from reference TRBV5-1 and TRBJ2-1 gives the full variable domain: KAGVTQTPRYLIKTRGQQVTLSCSPISGHRSVSWYQQTPGQGLQFLFEYFSETQRNKGNFPGRFSGRQFSNSRSEMNVSTLELGDSALYLCASSLVGLGTVNNEQFFGPGTRLTVL.

This sequence joins TRBV23-1 and TRBJ2-7, with D uncertain. TRBV23-1 is identified as an open reading frame with a role that is uncertain. V lost 4 bases to trimming and J lost 0 bases, with 13 bases between them. The CDR3 contains 15 residues. CDR3 region: CASSLGHPLSYEQYF. DNA for the CDR3: TGCGCCAGCAGTCTTGGTCACCCTCTCTCCTACGAGCAGTACTTC.

The genes are TRBV29-1 and TRBJ2-5, with TRBD2 matching 8 bases. The V and J ends lost 7 bases and 5 bases, in that order; junction bases with no gene match: 6. This CDR3 is built from 12 residues. Germline CDR1 SQVTM, CDR2 ANQGSEA. CDR3 protein: CSAGGPGETQYF. The CDR3 nucleotides are TGCAGCGCGGGAGGGCCGGGGGAGACCCAGTACTTC.

CDR3 nucleotides: TGTGCCAGCAGTCGTGGGACTAGCGGGAGCGGGAGCTCCTACGAGCAGTACTTC. This gives the protein CASSRGTSGSGSSYEQYF. The chain recombines TRBV6-5 with TRBJ2-7; 14 bases are a match to TRBD2. Trimming cost V 5 bases and J 0 bases; bases outside gene matches: 9. CDR1 is MNHEY, CDR2 SVGAGI, per germline. The CDR3 spans 18 residues.

This clonotype was counted only a few times. J is TRBJ1-2 and V is TRBV14; no clear D. With 1 base removed from V and 3 bases from J, the gap between germline ends came to 6 bases. The CDR3 length is 13 residues. Germline assignment: CDR1 SGHDN and CDR2 FVKESK. CDR3 residues: CASSQAVHYGYTF. CDR3 in DNA: TGTGCCAGCAGCCAAGCCGTACACTATGGCTACACCTTC. Supplemented by reference TRBV14 and TRBJ1-2, the full variable domain reads EAGVTQFPSHSVIEKGQTVTLRCDPISGHDNLYWYRRVMGKEIKFLLHFVKESKQDESGMPNNRFLAERTGGTYSTLKVQPAELEDSGVYFCASSQAVHYGYTFGSGTRLTVV.

This chain links TRBV12-3 or TRBV12-4 with TRBJ2-2, with D hard to call. The CDR3 consists of 13 residues. The V end was cut by 3 bases, the J end by 6 bases, with 8 bases between. CDR3: CASSFGPAGELFF. The CDR3 DNA is TGTGCCAGCAGTTTTGGACCGGCCGGGGAGCTGTTTTTT.

This clonotype was counted at least ten times. V and J are TRBV9 and TRBJ2-1; D gene ambiguous. The CDR3 runs to 13 residues. Trimming left V 0 bases short and J 6 bases short, with 7 bases between. CDR1 is SGDLS, CDR2 YYNGEE, per germline. CDR3 in DNA: TGTGCCAGCAGCGTAGACGATTCCAATGAGCAGTTCTTC. Its translation: CASSVDDSNEQFF. The full variable domain, with the rest looked up from reference TRBV9 and TRBJ2-1, is DSGVTQTPKHLITATGQRVTLRCSPRSGDLSVYWYQQSLDQGLQFLIQYYNGEERAKGNILERFSAQQFPDLHSELNLSSLELGDSALYFCASSVDDSNEQFFGPGTRLTVL.

This chain uses TRBV7-7 with TRBJ2-2; 8 bases are shared with TRBD2. Germline V gives CDR1 SSHAT, CDR2 FNYEAQ (reference sequence). This CDR3 contains 16 residues. V lost 5 bases to trimming and J lost 4 bases; unmatched junction nucleotides: 9. The CDR3 sequence is CASSQSGGEITGELFF. DNA of the CDR3: TGTGCCAGCAGCCAGTCGGGGGGGGAGATCACCGGGGAGCTGTTTTTT.

The chain combines TRBV7-3 with TRBJ2-1, with 16 bases fitting TRBD2. CDR1 is SGHTA and CDR2 is FQGTGA in the germline V gene. The CDR3 consists of 18 residues. The junction had 6 bases not matched to a gene; V was cut back by 5 bases and J by 2 bases. The CDR3 nucleotides read TGTGCCAGCAGCCCGAAGGGACTAGCGGGAGGGCCCTACAATGAGCAGTTCTTC. The encoded protein is CASSPKGLAGGPYNEQFF.

The rearrangement links TRBV18 to TRBJ1-2; 7 nucleotides agree with TRBD1. The germline CDR1 and CDR2 sequences are KGHSH and LQKENI. The CDR3 length is 15 residues. V lost 5 bases, J lost 2 bases, and 8 bases stayed unmatched. This CDR3 is CASSRPGQANYGYTF. DNA for the CDR3: TGTGCCAGCTCAAGACCCGGACAGGCGAACTATGGCTACACCTTC.

The CDR3 DNA follows: TGCAGCGTTGATTCTGGGGGCAAGAATGAAAAACTGTTTTTT. This gives the protein CSVDSGGKNEKLFF. The V gene is TRBV29-1, the J gene TRBJ1-4, with D possibly being TRBD1 (6 bases). The germline V gene has CDR1 SQVTM and CDR2 ANQGSEA. The CDR3 length is 14 residues. The V end was cut by 3 bases, the J end by 5 bases, with 13 bases between.

The rearrangement links TRBV7-9 to TRBJ1-2; D is perhaps TRBD1 (5 bases). In germline, CDR1 is SEHNR, CDR2 FQNEAQ (reference sequence). V dropped 4 bases and J dropped 4 bases, with 13 bases sitting between them. CDR3 length equals 14 residues. CDR3 nucleotide sequence: TGTGCCAGCAGCTCGGACATCCTCAGCTATGGCTACACCTTC. Its protein is CASSSDILSYGYTF. The whole variable domain, remainder taken from reference TRBV7-9 and TRBJ1-2, is DTGVSQNPRHKITKRGQNVTFRCDPISEHNRLYWYRQTLGQGPEFLTYFQNEAQLEKSRLLSDRFSAERPKGSFSTLEIQRTEQGDSAMYLCASSSDILSYGYTFGSGTRLTVV.

This clonotype was recorded a few times. CDR3 sequence reads: CASSLEDRGGYTF. CDR3 DNA: TGTGCCAGCTCACTTGAGGACAGGGGTGGCTACACCTTC. The genes are TRBV18 and TRBJ1-2; 9 bases map to TRBD1. From germline, CDR1 is KGHSH and CDR2 LQKENI. The CDR3 has 13 amino acids. V lost 4 bases, J lost 7 bases, and 4 bases stayed unmatched.

This clonotype has ten or more counts. The rearrangement links TRBV7-2 to TRBJ2-5, with D uncertain. Germline values: CDR1 SGHTA, CDR2 FQGNSA. The CDR3 consists of 13 residues. V shed 2 bases and J shed 1 base, with 5 bases lying between them. CDR3 bases: TGTGCCAGCAGCTTAAGCCCCCAAGAGACCCAGTACTTC. Encoded protein: CASSLSPQETQYF.